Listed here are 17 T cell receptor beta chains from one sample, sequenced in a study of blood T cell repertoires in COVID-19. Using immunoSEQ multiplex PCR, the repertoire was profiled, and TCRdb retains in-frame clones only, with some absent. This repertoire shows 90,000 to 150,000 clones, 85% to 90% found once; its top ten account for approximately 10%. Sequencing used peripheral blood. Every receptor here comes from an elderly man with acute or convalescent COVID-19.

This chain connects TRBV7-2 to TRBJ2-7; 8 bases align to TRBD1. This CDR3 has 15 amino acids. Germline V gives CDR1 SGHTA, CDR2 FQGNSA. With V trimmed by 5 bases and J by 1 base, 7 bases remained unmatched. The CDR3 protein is CASSPFQGASYEQYF. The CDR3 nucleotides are TGTGCCAGCAGCCCCTTTCAGGGGGCGTCCTACGAGCAGTACTTC.

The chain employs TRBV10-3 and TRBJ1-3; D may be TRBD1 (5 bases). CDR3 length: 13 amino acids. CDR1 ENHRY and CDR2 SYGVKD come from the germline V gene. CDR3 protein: CAGQGASGNTIYF. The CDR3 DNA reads TGTGCGGGGCAGGGCGCCTCTGGAAACACCATATATTTT.

This CDR3 is CASSHPGQGTDTQYF. The CDR3 coding sequence is TGCGCCAGCAGCCATCCGGGACAGGGAACAGATACGCAGTATTTT. The V and J genes are TRBV10-1 and TRBJ2-3; TRBD1 aligns across 9 bases. V lost 6 bases to trimming and J lost 3 bases; unmatched junction nucleotides: 7. The CDR3 runs to 15 residues. Germline V gives CDR1 WNHNN, CDR2 SYGVQD (reference sequence).

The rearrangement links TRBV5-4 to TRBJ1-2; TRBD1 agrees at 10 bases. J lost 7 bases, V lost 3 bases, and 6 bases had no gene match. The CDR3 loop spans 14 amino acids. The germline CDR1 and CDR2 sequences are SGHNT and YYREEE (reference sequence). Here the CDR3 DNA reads TGTGCCAGCAGCTACGGACAGGGGGTGTCTGGCTACACCTTC. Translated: CASSYGQGVSGYTF.

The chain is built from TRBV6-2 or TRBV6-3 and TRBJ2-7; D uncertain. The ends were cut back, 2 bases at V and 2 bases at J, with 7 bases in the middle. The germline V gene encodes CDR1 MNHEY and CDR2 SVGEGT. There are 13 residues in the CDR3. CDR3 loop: CASSYMSPYEQYF. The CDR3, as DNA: TGTGCCAGCAGTTACATGTCTCCCTACGAGCAGTACTTC.

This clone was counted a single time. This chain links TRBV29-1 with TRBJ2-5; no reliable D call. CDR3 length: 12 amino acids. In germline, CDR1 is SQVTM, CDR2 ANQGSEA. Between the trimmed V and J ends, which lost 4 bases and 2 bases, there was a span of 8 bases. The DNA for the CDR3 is TGCAGCGTTGTGGGCAGACAAGAGACCCAGTACTTC. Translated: CSVVGRQETQYF.

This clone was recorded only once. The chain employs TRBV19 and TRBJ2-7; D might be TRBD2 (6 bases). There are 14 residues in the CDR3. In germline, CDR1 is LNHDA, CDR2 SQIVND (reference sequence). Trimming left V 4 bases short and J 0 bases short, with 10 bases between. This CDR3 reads CASSRGLSSYEQYF. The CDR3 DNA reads TGTGCCAGTAGTAGGGGACTTTCCTCCTACGAGCAGTACTTC.

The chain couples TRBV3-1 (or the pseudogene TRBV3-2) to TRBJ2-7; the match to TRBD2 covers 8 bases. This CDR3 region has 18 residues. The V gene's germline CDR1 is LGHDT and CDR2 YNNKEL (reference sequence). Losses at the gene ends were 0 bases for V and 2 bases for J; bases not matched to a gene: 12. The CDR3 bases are TGTGCCAGCAGCCAAGAGGGGGGGAGGCTAGCGGGTACCTACGAGCAGTACTTC. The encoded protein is CASSQEGGRLAGTYEQYF.

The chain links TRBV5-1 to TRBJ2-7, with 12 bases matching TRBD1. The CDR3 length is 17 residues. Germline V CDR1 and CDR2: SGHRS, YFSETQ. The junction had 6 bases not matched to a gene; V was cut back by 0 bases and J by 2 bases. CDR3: CASSLVPGTGGTYEQYF. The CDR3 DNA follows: TGCGCCAGCAGCTTGGTCCCCGGGACAGGGGGCACCTACGAGCAGTACTTC.

This CDR3 is CASSPADRGIGNEKLFF. CDR3 nucleotides: TGTGCCAGCTCACCCGCCGACAGGGGGATCGGTAATGAAAAACTGTTTTTT. V is TRBV18 and J is TRBJ1-4; TRBD1 matches 9 bases. Trimming took 3 bases from V and 4 from J; bases not matched to a gene: 9. The V gene's germline CDR1 is KGHSH and CDR2 LQKENI. The CDR3 is 17 amino acids. Together with reference TRBV18 and TRBJ1-4, the CDR3 gives the full variable domain: NAGVMQNPRHLVRRRGQEARLRCSPMKGHSHVYWYRQLPEEGLKFMVYLQKENIIDESGMPKERFSAEFPKEGPSILRIQQVVRGDSAAYFCASSPADRGIGNEKLFFGSGTQLSVL.

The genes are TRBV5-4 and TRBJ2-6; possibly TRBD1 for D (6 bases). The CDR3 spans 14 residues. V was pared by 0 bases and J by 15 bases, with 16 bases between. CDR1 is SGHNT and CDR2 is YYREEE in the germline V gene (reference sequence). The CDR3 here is CASSLGDRLTDLTF. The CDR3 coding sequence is TGTGCCAGCAGCTTGGGCGACAGGCTCACGGACCTGACTTTC.

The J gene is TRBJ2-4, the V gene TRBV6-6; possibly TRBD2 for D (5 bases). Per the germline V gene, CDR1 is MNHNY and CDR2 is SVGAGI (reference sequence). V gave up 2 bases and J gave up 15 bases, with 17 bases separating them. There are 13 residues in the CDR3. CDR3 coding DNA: TGTGCCAGCAGTTACCTGGGTGGGAACGGGGTGTACTTC. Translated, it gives CASSYLGGNGVYF.

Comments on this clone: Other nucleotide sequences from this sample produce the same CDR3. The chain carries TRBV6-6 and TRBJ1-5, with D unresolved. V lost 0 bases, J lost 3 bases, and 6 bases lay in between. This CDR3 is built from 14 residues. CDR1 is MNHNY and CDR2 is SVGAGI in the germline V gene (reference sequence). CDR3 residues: CASSYSEDNQPQHF. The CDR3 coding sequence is TGTGCCAGCAGTTACTCCGAGGACAATCAGCCCCAGCATTTT.

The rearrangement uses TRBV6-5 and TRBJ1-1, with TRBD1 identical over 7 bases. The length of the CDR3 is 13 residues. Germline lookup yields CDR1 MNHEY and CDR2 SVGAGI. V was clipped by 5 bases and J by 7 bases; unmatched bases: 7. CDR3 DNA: TGTGCCAGCAGTATCAGACAGGGTCTTGAAGCTTTCTTT. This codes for CASSIRQGLEAFF.

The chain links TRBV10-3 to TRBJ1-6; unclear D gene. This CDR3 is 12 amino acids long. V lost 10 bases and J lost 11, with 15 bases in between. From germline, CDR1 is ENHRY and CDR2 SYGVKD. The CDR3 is CASGGSLAPLHF. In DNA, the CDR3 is TGTGCCAGTGGAGGCAGTTTGGCACCCCTCCACTTT.

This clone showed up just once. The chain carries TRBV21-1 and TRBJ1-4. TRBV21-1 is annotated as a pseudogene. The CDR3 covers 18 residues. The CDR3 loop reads CASSKASVRAQANEKLFF. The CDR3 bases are TGTGCCAGCAGCAAAGCGTCTGTGAGGGCTCAAGCTAATGAAAAACTGTTTTTT.

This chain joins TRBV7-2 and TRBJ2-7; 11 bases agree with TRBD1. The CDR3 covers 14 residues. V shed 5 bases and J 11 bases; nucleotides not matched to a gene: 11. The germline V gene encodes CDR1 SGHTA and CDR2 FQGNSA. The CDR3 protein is CASSDLGTGGREYF. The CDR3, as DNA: TGTGCCAGCAGCGACCTAGGGACAGGGGGGAGGGAGTACTTC.